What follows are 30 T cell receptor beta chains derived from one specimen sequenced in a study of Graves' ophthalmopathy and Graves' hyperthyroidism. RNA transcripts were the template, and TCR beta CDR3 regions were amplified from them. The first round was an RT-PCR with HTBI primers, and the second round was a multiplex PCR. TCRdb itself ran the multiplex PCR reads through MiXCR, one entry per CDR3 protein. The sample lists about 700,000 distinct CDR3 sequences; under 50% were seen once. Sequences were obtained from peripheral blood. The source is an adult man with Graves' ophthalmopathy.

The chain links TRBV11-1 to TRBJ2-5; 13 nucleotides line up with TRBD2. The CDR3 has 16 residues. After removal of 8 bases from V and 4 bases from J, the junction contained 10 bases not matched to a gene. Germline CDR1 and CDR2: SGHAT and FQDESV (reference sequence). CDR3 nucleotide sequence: TGTGCCAGCCCTCGGACTAGCGGGAGTTTGGGAGAGACCCAGTACTTC. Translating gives CASPRTSGSLGETQYF. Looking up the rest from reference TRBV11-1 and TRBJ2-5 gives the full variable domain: EAEVAQSPRYKITEKSQAVAFWCDPISGHATLYWYRQILGQGPELLVQFQDESVVDDSQLPKDRFSAERLKGVDSTLKIQPAELGDSAMYLCASPRTSGSLGETQYFGPGTRLLVL.

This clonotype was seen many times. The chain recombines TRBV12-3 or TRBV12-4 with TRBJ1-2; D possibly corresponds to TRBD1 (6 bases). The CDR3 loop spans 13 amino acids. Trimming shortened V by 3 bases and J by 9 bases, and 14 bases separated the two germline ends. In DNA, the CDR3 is TGTGCCAGCAGTTTGCAGGGGTGGGTGAGCTACACCTTC. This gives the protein CASSLQGWVSYTF.

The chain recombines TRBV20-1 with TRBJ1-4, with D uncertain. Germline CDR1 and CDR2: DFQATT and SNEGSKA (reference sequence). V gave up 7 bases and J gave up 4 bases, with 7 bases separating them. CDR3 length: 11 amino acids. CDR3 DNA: TGCAGTGTCAACCTTAATGAAAAACTGTTTTTT. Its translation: CSVNLNEKLFF.

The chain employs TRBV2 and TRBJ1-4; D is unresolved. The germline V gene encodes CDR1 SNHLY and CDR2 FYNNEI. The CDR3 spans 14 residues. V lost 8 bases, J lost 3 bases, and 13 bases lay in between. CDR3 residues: CASQDSGSNEKLFF. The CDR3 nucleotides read TGTGCCAGCCAAGATTCCGGGTCTAATGAAAAACTGTTTTTT.

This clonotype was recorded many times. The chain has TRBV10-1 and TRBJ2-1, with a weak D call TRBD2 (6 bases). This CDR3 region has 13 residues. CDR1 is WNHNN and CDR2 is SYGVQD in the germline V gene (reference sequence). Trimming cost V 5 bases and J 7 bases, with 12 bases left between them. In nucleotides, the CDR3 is TGCGCCAGCAGTAGGGCTAGCGTAAATGAGCAGTTCTTC. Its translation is CASSRASVNEQFF.

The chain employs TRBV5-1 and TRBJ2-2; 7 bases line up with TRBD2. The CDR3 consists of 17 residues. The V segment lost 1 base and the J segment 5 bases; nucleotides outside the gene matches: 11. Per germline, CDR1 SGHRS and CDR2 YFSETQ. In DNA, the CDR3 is TGCGCCAGCAGCTTGATCGCGCGCGGGAGATTTACCGGGGAGCTGTTTTTT. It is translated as CASSLIARGRFTGELFF.

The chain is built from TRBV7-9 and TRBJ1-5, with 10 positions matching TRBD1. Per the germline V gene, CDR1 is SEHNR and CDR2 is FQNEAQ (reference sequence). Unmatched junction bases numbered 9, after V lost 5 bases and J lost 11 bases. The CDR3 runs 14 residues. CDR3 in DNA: TGTGCCAGCAGCGCACTGGACAGGGGGGAGACCCAGCATTTT. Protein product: CASSALDRGETQHF.

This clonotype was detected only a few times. For the CDR3, the DNA is TGCGCCAGCAGCTTGAGGGGGGAGTCGGGGCAGCCCCAGCATTTT. It is translated as CASSLRGESGQPQHF. This sequence joins TRBV5-1 and TRBJ1-5; perhaps TRBD1 as D (6 bases). This CDR3 is built from 15 residues. The V and J ends lost 1 base and 7 bases respectively, with 15 bases between them. Germline V gives CDR1 SGHRS, CDR2 YFSETQ.

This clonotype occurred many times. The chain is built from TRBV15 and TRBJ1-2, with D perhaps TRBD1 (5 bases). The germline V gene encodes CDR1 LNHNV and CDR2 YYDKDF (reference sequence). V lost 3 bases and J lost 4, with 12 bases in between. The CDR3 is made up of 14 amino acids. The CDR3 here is CATSSGETGYGYTF. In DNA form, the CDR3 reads TGTGCCACCAGCAGTGGAGAAACAGGCTATGGCTACACCTTC.

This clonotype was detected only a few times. The CDR3, as DNA: TGTGCCAGTAGTATCGGGGGGCTCTACACCGGGGAGCTGTTTTTT. This translates into CASSIGGLYTGELFF. This rearrangement joins TRBV19 to TRBJ2-2, with D possibly TRBD2 on 7 matching bases. There are 15 residues in the CDR3. Between the trimmed V and J ends, which lost 3 bases and 3 bases, there was a span of 11 bases. The V gene's germline CDR1 is LNHDA and CDR2 SQIVND (reference sequence).

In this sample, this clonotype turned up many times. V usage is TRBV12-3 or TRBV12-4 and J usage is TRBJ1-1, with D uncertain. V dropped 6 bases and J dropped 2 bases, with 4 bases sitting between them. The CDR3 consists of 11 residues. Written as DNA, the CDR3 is TGTGCCAGCAGCTCCAACACTGAAGCTTTCTTT. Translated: CASSSNTEAFF.

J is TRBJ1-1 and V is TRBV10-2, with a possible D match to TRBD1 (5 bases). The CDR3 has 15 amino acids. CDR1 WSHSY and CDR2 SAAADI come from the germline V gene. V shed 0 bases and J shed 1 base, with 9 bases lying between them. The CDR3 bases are TGCGCCAGCAGTGAGTCGAGGGGACGGAACACTGAAGCTTTCTTT. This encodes CASSESRGRNTEAFF.

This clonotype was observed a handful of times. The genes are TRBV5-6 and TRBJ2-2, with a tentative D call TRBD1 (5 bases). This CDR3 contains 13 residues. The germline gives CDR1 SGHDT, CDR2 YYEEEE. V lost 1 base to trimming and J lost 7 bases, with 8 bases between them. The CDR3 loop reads CASSLSGIGELFF. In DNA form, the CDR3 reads TGTGCCAGCAGCTTGTCAGGGATCGGGGAGCTGTTTTTT.

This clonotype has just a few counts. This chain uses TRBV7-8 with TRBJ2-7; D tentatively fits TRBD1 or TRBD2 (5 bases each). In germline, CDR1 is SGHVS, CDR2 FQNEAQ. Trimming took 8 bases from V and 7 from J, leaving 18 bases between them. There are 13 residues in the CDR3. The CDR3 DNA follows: TGTGCCAGCGGCCCTAGCCCAGGGTGGGAGCAGTACTTC. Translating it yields CASGPSPGWEQYF.

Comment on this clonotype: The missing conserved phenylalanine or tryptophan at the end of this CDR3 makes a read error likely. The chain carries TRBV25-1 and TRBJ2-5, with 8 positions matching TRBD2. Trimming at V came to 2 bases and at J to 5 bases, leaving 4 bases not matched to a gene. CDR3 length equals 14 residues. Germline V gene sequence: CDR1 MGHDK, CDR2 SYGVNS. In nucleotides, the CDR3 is TGTGCCAGCAGTGAACACGGGGGGGGTGAGACCCAGTACTCC. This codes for CASSEHGGGETQYS.

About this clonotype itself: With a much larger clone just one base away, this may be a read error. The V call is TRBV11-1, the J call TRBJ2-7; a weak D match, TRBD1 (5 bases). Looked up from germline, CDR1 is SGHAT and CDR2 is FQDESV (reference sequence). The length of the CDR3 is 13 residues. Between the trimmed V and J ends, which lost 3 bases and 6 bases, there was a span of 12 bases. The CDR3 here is CASSFQGSGEQYF. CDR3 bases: TGTGCCAGCAGCTTTCAGGGCTCGGGCGAGCAGTACTTC.

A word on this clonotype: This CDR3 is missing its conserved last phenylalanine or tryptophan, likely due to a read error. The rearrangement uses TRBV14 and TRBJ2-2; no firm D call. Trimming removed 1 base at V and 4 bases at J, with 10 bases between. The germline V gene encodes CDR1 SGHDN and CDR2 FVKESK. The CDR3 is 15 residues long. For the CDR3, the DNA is TGTGCCAGCAGCCAAGTCGGCAGGTTCACCGGGGAGCTGTTTTCT. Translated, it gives CASSQVGRFTGELFS.

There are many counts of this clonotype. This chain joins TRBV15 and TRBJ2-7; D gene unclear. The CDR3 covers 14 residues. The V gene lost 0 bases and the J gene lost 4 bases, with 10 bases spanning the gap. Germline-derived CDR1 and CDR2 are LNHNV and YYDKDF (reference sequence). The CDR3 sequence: CATSRESPGYEQYF. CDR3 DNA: TGTGCCACCAGCAGAGAAAGCCCTGGATACGAGCAGTACTTC.

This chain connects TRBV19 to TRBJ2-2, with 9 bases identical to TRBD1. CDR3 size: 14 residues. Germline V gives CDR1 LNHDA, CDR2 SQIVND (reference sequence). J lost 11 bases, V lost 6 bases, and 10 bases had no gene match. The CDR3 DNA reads TGTGCCAGTAGCCGGGGACAGGGCACATACGAGCTGTTTTTT. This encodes CASSRGQGTYELFF.

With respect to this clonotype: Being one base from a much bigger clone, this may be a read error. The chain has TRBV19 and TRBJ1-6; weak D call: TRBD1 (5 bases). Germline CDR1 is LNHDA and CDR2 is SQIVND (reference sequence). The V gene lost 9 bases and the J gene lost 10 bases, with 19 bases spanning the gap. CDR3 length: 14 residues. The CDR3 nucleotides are TGTGCCAGCACCTTTGGGACCTTCGGGTCACCCCTCCACTTT. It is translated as CASTFGTFGSPLHF.

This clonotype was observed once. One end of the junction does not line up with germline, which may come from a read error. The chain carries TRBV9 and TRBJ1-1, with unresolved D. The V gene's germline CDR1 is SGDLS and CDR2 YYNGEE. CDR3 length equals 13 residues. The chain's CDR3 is CASSPGLGREASF. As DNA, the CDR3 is TGTGCCAGCAGCCCCGGATTGGGTCGTGAAGCTTCCTTT.

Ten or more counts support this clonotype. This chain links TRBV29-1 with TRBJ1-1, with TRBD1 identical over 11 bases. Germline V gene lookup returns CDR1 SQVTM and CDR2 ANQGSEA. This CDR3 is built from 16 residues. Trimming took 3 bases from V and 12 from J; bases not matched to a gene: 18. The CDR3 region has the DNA TGCAGCGTTGAGAGAACTCACCGGAGGGACAGGGGGATCTCTTTCTTT. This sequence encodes CSVERTHRRDRGISFF.

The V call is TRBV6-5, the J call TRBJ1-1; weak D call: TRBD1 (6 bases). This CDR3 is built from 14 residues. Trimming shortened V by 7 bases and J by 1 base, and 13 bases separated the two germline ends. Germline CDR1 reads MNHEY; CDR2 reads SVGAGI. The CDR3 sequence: CASTPEGGNTEAFF. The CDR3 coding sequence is TGTGCCAGCACGCCGGAGGGGGGGAACACTGAAGCTTTCTTT.

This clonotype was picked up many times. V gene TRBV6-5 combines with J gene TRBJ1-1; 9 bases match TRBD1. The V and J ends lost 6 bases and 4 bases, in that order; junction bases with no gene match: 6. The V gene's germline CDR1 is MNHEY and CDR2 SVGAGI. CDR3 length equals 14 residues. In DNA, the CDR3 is TGTGCCAGCAGCTGGGGACAGGGTAGCACTGAAGCTTTCTTT. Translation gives CASSWGQGSTEAFF.

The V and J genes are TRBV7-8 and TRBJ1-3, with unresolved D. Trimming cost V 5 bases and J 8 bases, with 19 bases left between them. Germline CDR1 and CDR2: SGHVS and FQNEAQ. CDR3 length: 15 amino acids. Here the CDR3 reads CASSQDWRYGYTIYF. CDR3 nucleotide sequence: TGTGCCAGCAGCCAAGACTGGCGCTATGGCTACACCATATATTTT.

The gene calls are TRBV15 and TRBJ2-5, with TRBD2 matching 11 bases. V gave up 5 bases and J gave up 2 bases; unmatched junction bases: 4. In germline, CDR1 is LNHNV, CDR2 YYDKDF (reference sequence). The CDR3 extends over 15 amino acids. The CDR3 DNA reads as TGTGCCACCAGCTTTAGCGGGGGGGAACAAGAGACCCAGTACTTC. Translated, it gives CATSFSGGEQETQYF.

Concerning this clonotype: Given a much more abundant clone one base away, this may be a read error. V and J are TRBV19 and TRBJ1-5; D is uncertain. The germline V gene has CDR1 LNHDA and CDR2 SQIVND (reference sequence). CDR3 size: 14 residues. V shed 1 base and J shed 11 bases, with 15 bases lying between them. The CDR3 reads CASSIGQPSQSQHF. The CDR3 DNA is TGTGCCAGTAGTATAGGTCAGCCATCCCAGTCCCAGCATTTT. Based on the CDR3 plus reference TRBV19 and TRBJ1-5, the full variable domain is DGGITQSPKYLFRKEGQNVTLSCEQNLNHDAMYWYRQDPGQGLRLIYYSQIVNDFQKGDIAEGYSVSREKKESFPLTVTSAQKNPTAFYLCASSIGQPSQSQHFGDGTRLSIL.

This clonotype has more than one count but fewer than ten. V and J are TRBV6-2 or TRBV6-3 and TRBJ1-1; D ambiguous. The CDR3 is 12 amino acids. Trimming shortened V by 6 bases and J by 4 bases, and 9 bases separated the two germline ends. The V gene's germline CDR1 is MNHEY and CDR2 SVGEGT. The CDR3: CASRRGSTEAFF. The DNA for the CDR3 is TGTGCCAGCAGACGTGGTAGCACTGAAGCTTTCTTT.

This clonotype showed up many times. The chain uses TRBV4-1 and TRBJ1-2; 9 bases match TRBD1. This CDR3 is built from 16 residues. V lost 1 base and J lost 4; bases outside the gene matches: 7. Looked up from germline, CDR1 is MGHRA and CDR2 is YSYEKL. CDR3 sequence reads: CASSQAPGQGIYGYTF. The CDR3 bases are TGCGCCAGCAGCCAAGCCCCTGGACAGGGGATCTATGGCTACACCTTC.

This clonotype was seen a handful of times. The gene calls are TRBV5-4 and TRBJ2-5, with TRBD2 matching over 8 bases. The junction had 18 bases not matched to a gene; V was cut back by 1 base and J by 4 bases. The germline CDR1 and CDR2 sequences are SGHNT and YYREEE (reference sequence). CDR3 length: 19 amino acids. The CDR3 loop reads CASSLLYAVVSGIGETQYF. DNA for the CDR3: TGTGCCAGCAGCTTGCTATACGCCGTCGTTAGCGGGATCGGAGAGACCCAGTACTTC.